Below, one TCR beta chain is given with its context. The specificity of this receptor is unknown. It has no much larger one-base neighbor in the sample; base qualities were not kept. The sample is drawn from a study of shared clonotypes between healthy human individuals (dated by TCRdb to 2019 to 2021). Regarding the complete study: The cohort included three men and a couple of women between 18 and 49 years of age. For each donor, CD4 naive and CD4 memory were each given three plates, CD8 naive was given two plates, and CD8 memory was given one plate. The study deeply sequenced blood TCR repertoires of five healthy adults to estimate repertoire size and the extent of clonotype sharing between individuals. Libraries were prepared and TCR repertoires were sequenced by different laboratories using diverse techniques, in order to increase sequencing depth and limit assay-specific biases. Between about 0.85 and 8.9 billion PBMCs per donor were obtained by leukapheresis.

For the CD8 naive samples, CD45RO-negative cells were positively selected for CCR7, yielding a CD45RA+CCR7+ population from which TemRA cells were excluded. Healthy HIV-negative adults with no recently reported acute infections or vaccinations were included as donors. All donors were Caucasian adults living in Nashville, Tennessee, USA. Blood was collected by leukapheresis, and PBMCs were isolated by Ficoll-Histopaque density gradient centrifugation and then cryopreserved in liquid nitrogen vapor phase. Analytical flow cytometry was used to check the purity and quantity of each magnetically sorted T cell population. From each sorted fraction, genomic DNA was isolated and quantified by UV absorbance on a Nanodrop 2000c. A distance of 16 bases separates the germline ends of V and J, which lose 5 bases and 6 bases respectively. CDR1 and CDR2 were assigned from the germline V gene (reference sequence) as SGHAT and FQDESV. Reading from cysteine to phenylalanine, the CDR3 counts 15 amino acids. CDR3 DNA only is kept here, 45 bases in frame from base 1.

Here is what the overall study found, with its caveats: Sharing across several donors was observed for around 5% of naive CD4, 3% to 4% of naive CD8, roughly 2.3% of memory CD4, and roughly 0.43% of memory CD8 clonotypes. Naive subsets generally had larger estimated clonotype richness than memory subsets did. Even with the large sequencing depth, rarefaction of the sorted-subset datasets indicated that sequencing was incomplete. Clonotypes shared by all four sorted-subset donors showed higher generation probabilities than non-shared clonotypes. Only blood was sampled, and tissue TCR repertoires likely differ from those in blood. Because the study included only a small number of donors, the genetic and exposure-history diversity represented was limited. Pairwise subsampling led to the expectation that sequencing depth would affect the degree of clonotype sharing among donors.

Using the deep immunoSEQ assay, TCR CDR3 regions were amplified from genomic DNA by multiplex PCR. Genomic DNA extracted from each cell subset was distributed evenly over all wells of several immunoSEQ 96-well plates, and each plate served as one replicate. For sorted subsets, approximately 200 ng of genomic DNA, equivalent to 30,000 or so T cell genomes, went into each replicate PCR. Purified libraries were quantified with a Qubit 3.0 fluorometer, sized on a Bioanalyzer 2100, and re-quantified with the KAPA Library Quantification kit. Each immunoSEQ 96-well plate was sequenced on its own single-read 150-cycle Illumina NextSeq 550 flow cell. Per the original workflow: Because only junctional sequences without quality scores were contained in the immunoSEQ output, filtering matching that applied to full-length reads could not be performed. To assign V/J genes and CDR3, sequences were annotated against IMGT germline references using PyIR, a Python wrapper for IgBLAST v1.9. Reads were filtered out if the reads had weak V/J assignments (E-value above 1e-6), no CDR3, stop codons, out-of-frame junctions, or ambiguous translated residues. V3J clonotypes were defined by identical inferred V gene, J gene, and CDR3 amino acid sequence. Percentage overlap between repertoires was calculated by dividing the number of shared unique clonotypes by the size of the smaller repertoire. RTK rarefaction, the Chao1 estimator, and Recon v2.1 estimates of unobserved clonotypes were used to assess repertoire richness. OLGA was used to compute generation probabilities for all TCRbeta clonotypes that the gDNA method yielded from a handful of donors. TCRdb provides this immuneACCESS table in a form limited to in-frame rearrangements. Some clones are lacking; in checked studies, under half of them reflect an unresolved V gene, and why the rest are absent is not known. The V and J calls and clone size come from that table; D and trimming were worked out from the DNA. The sample contains about 2.2 million clones, approximately 92% of them found a single time. The ten most abundant clones make up over 1.5% of the sample.

The specimen sequenced was naive CD8+ T cells from PBMCs. The cell subset or site label, read with the paper, signifies: CD45RA+CCR7+. This sequence was found in a young man in good health. Some clones in this sample may be carry-over from other donors' samples. This chain is built from TRBV11-1 and TRBJ2-2; the D segment could be TRBD2, given 6 matching bases. This receptor carries the CDR3 CASSRSEGSPGELFF. The DNA reads as follows: TGTGCCAGCAGCCGGTCGGAGGGATCCCCCGGGGAGCTGTTTTTT.